The 32 T cell receptor beta chains presented below share a single source sample, sequenced in a study of Ad26.COV2.S vaccination and SARS-CoV-2 variants. TCRdb's copy holds only in-frame clones and misses some; the assay was immunoSEQ multiplex PCR. The table includes fewer than 400,000 clones, about 82% detected once. Treatment reported: roughly 20 received Ad26.COV2.S at low or high dose, single or two shots; roughly five received placebo; per-sample allocation not given. Day 63 after the first injection of vaccine or placebo was the sampling time. The sample in question was peripheral blood, obtained in a trial of Ad26.COV2.S vaccine versus placebo. These receptors all come from a person aged 18-65 years who received the Ad26.COV2.S COVID-19 vaccine or a placebo.

This sequence joins TRBV9 and TRBJ1-3; possibly TRBD1 for D (6 bases). V lost 3 bases and J 0 bases, leaving 13 bases between the germline ends. Looked up from germline, CDR1 is SGDLS and CDR2 is YYNGEE. The CDR3 length is 16 residues. Written as DNA, the CDR3 is TGTGCCAGCAGCGGCCACAGGGACTCCTCTGGAAACACCATATATTTT. The encoded protein is CASSGHRDSSGNTIYF.

V gene TRBV7-2 combines with J gene TRBJ2-2; 11 bases align to TRBD2. V lost 3 bases, J lost 5 bases, and 14 bases stayed unmatched. In germline, CDR1 is SGHTA, CDR2 FQGNSA. The CDR3 covers 19 residues. CDR3 region: CASSLVSGGAPPGTGELFF. DNA of the CDR3: TGTGCCAGCAGCTTGGTTAGCGGGGGGGCCCCACCGGGGACCGGGGAGCTGTTTTTT.

This clone was counted a single time. Other DNA sequences of this sample code for an identical CDR3. CDR3 DNA: TGTGCCAGCAGCTTAGGCCAGGGCTCCAACTATGGCTACACCTTC. As protein: CASSLGQGSNYGYTF. J is TRBJ1-2 and V is TRBV7-2; the D gene is possibly TRBD1 (5 bases). The length of the CDR3 is 15 residues. V was pared by 1 base and J by 2 bases, with 11 bases between. Germline V gene data show CDR1 as SGHTA and CDR2 as FQGNSA.

The CDR3 loop reads CASSPNGGARETQYF. The CDR3 DNA follows: TGTGCCAGCTCACCTAACGGGGGGGCCAGAGAGACCCAGTACTTC. The chain carries TRBV18 and TRBJ2-5, with 8 bases identical to TRBD2. The trim removed 3 bases at V and 4 bases at J, leaving 7 bases unmatched. Per the germline V gene, CDR1 is KGHSH and CDR2 is LQKENI. The CDR3 is 15 amino acids.

This clone has only one observation. This chain links TRBV15 with TRBJ1-3; the D gene is possibly TRBD1 (5 bases). The germline V gene encodes CDR1 LNHNV and CDR2 YYDKDF (reference sequence). Trimming left V 0 bases short and J 0 bases short, with 15 bases between. This CDR3 has 18 amino acids. The CDR3 spells CATSRDRGGDPSGNTIYF. The CDR3 nucleotides are TGTGCCACCAGCAGAGATCGGGGGGGGGACCCCTCTGGAAACACCATATATTTT.

This clone has only a few counts. CDR3 coding DNA: TGTGCCAGCACGAAGAGGGACAGCTATAATTCACCCCTCCACTTT. Its translation: CASTKRDSYNSPLHF. V gene TRBV9 combines with J gene TRBJ1-6; 7 bases map to TRBD1. The trim removed 6 bases at V and 3 bases at J, leaving 6 bases unmatched. The CDR3 totals 15 residues. Germline V gene sequence: CDR1 SGDLS, CDR2 YYNGEE.

This clone was seen only once. The gene calls are TRBV5-1 and TRBJ2-1, with D possibly TRBD1 on 5 matching bases. CDR3 length equals 16 residues. V dropped 4 bases and J dropped 0 bases, with 14 bases sitting between them. CDR1 is SGHRS, CDR2 YFSETQ, per germline. CDR3 residues: CASSDGQGSSYNEQFF. CDR3 sequence (DNA): TGCGCCAGCAGCGATGGGCAGGGAAGCTCCTACAATGAGCAGTTCTTC.

The chain combines TRBV7-9 with TRBJ1-1; the D is unclear. The CDR3 covers 13 residues. V was clipped by 5 bases and J by 8 bases, with 15 bases between them. Germline assignment: CDR1 SEHNR and CDR2 FQNEAQ (reference sequence). The CDR3 nucleotides read TGTGCCAGCAGCCCGGTCCCTGGTTTCGAAGCTTTCTTT. This encodes CASSPVPGFEAFF.

The chain links TRBV30 to TRBJ1-6, with D unclear. The CDR3 runs to 14 residues. Deletions cut 1 base from V and 10 bases from J, with 14 bases between. Germline V gene sequence: CDR1 GTSNPN, CDR2 SVGIG (reference sequence). CDR3 bases: TGTGCCTGGAGTGCTGGGAAGGCTCAATCACCCCTCCACTTT. As protein: CAWSAGKAQSPLHF.

CDR3 protein: CASSLDPEGPQHF. CDR3 DNA sequence: TGTGCCAGCAGCTTGGACCCTGAGGGGCCCCAGCATTTT. The V gene is TRBV5-6, the J gene TRBJ1-5; D gene unclear. V shed 0 bases and J shed 9 bases, with 10 bases lying between them. The germline V gene encodes CDR1 SGHDT and CDR2 YYEEEE. The CDR3 totals 13 residues.

CDR3 sequence: CSVEERQGSYTF. The CDR3 coding sequence is TGCAGCGTTGAAGAGAGACAGGGAAGTTACACCTTC. The chain joins TRBV29-1 to TRBJ1-2, with 7 positions matching TRBD1. This CDR3 is 12 amino acids long. In germline, CDR1 is SQVTM, CDR2 ANQGSEA. V gave up 0 bases and J gave up 11 bases; unmatched junction bases: 6.

This rearrangement joins TRBV14 to TRBJ1-2, with D unclear. The germline gives CDR1 SGHDN, CDR2 FVKESK. This CDR3 region has 13 residues. Trimming took off 4 bases at V and 8 bases at J, with 14 bases between the two ends. CDR3 region: CASSLPIGRGYTF. The DNA for the CDR3 is TGTGCCAGCAGCCTCCCCATAGGGAGAGGCTACACCTTC.

The table lists this clone with a few counts. This rearrangement joins TRBV7-6 to TRBJ2-7; TRBD2 agrees at 12 bases. Germline V gene lookup returns CDR1 SGHVS and CDR2 FNYEAQ. The CDR3 length is 15 residues. V shed 2 bases and J 2 bases; nucleotides not matched to a gene: 1. CDR3 loop: CASSLLAGGTYEQYF. The DNA of the CDR3 is TGTGCCAGCAGCTTACTAGCGGGGGGGACCTACGAGCAGTACTTC. Combining the CDR3 with reference TRBV7-6 and TRBJ2-7 gives the whole variable domain GAGVSQSPRYKVTKRGQDVALRCDPISGHVSLYWYRQALGQGPEFLTYFNYEAQQDKSGLPNDRFSAERPEGSISTLTIQRTEQRDSAMYRCASSLLAGGTYEQYFGPGTRLTVT.

This chain connects TRBV19 to TRBJ1-2; no firm D call. With 0 bases removed from V and 4 bases from J, the gap between germline ends came to 9 bases. Germline CDR1 is LNHDA and CDR2 is SQIVND (reference sequence). The CDR3 extends over 14 amino acids. In nucleotides, the CDR3 is TGTGCCAGTAGTATAGATGGGCAGTCCTATGGCTACACCTTC. Translating it yields CASSIDGQSYGYTF.

This clone was observed a handful of times. The chain couples TRBV7-9 to TRBJ1-2; D unresolved. Per the germline V gene, CDR1 is SEHNR and CDR2 is FQNEAQ (reference sequence). The CDR3 contains 16 residues. V was pared by 3 bases and J by 0 bases, with 14 bases between. The CDR3 is CASSFLPAQANYGYTF. CDR3 sequence (DNA): TGTGCCAGCAGCTTCCTCCCCGCCCAAGCTAACTATGGCTACACCTTC.

Concerning this clone: A junction end diverges from the germline sequence, so it may reflect a read error. V usage is TRBV7-2 and J usage is TRBJ2-3; 12 bases are a match to TRBD2. Germline V gene sequence: CDR1 SGHTA, CDR2 FQGNSA. The CDR3 is 16 residues long. The CDR3 here is CASSLAGGPKTDTQYF. DNA for the CDR3: TGTGCCAGCAGCCTAGCGGGGGGGCCTAAAACAGATACGCAGTATTTT.

The CDR3 DNA reads TGTGCCAGCAGCCAACAACAGGCCCCGAACACCGGGGAGCTGTTTTTT. Its translation: CASSQQQAPNTGELFF. The chain employs TRBV5-4 and TRBJ2-2; possibly TRBD1 for D (5 bases). V lost 4 bases and J 0 bases, leaving 13 bases between the germline ends. Looked up from germline, CDR1 is SGHNT and CDR2 is YYREEE (reference sequence). The CDR3 has 16 residues.

The chain couples TRBV18 to TRBJ1-1; 8 positions agree with TRBD1. Germline CDR1 KGHSH, CDR2 LQKENI. The CDR3 has 15 residues. V shed 3 bases and J 1 base; nucleotides not matched to a gene: 4. DNA of the CDR3: TGTGCCAGCTCACCCGACAGGGGCCCGAACACTGAAGCTTTCTTT. The encoded protein is CASSPDRGPNTEAFF.

This rearrangement joins TRBV7-6 to TRBJ1-2; the match to TRBD1 covers 7 bases. The length of the CDR3 is 13 residues. Germline CDR1 and CDR2: SGHVS and FNYEAQ. Trimming took 5 bases from V and 4 from J; bases not matched to a gene: 4. CDR3 in amino acids: CASSLDRSYGYTF. The CDR3 coding sequence is TGTGCCAGCAGCCTGGACAGGAGCTATGGCTACACCTTC.

This clone has more than one count but fewer than ten. The chain recombines TRBV3-1 (or the pseudogene TRBV3-2) with TRBJ2-1, with 8 positions matching TRBD2. V was pared by 0 bases and J by 8 bases, with 6 bases of the junction left unmatched. Germline V gene data show CDR1 as LGHDT and CDR2 as YNNKEL (reference sequence). This CDR3 has 15 amino acids. CDR3 loop: CASSQETRGGYEQFF. CDR3 DNA: TGTGCCAGCAGCCAAGAAACCCGGGGGGGCTATGAGCAGTTCTTC.

The chain combines TRBV5-4 with TRBJ2-5; no reliable D call. Looked up from germline, CDR1 is SGHNT and CDR2 is YYREEE (reference sequence). Deletions cut 0 bases from V and 4 bases from J, with 10 bases between. The CDR3 has 14 residues. CDR3 nucleotides: TGTGCCAGCAGCTTGGCCTCCTTTAGAGAGACCCAGTACTTC. Translation gives CASSLASFRETQYF.

The gene calls are TRBV5-6 and TRBJ1-2; no reliable D call. This CDR3 has 14 residues. Trimming cost V 0 bases and J 0 bases, with 6 bases left between them. Germline loops: CDR1 SGHDT, CDR2 YYEEEE. CDR3 coding DNA: TGTGCCAGCAGCTTGGACAGAGCTAACTATGGCTACACCTTC. Translation: CASSLDRANYGYTF.

The chain couples TRBV9 to TRBJ1-3; 7 bases agree with TRBD1. The V gene end was trimmed by 2 bases and the J gene end by 3 bases; junction bases not matched to a gene: 2. Looked up from germline, CDR1 is SGDLS and CDR2 is YYNGEE. The CDR3 sequence is 14 residues long. In DNA form, the CDR3 reads TGTGCCAGCAGCGTTCCAGGGGGTGGAAACACCATATATTTT. Amino acid sequence: CASSVPGGGNTIYF.

The genes are TRBV11-2 and TRBJ2-3, with TRBD2 as a possible D gene (7 bases). V lost 7 bases, J lost 2 bases, and 22 bases lay in between. In germline, CDR1 is SGHAT, CDR2 FQNNGV. The CDR3 contains 17 residues. In nucleotides, the CDR3 is TGTGCCAGCACCCACCCCCGGGGGGCTTTACTCACAGATACGCAGTATTTT. Translation: CASTHPRGALLTDTQYF.

This chain links TRBV3-1 (or the pseudogene TRBV3-2) with TRBJ2-7, with a tentative D call TRBD2 (5 bases). The CDR3 has 16 amino acids. Looked up from germline, CDR1 is LGHDT and CDR2 is YNNKEL (reference sequence). Trimming took off 4 bases at V and 7 bases at J, with 23 bases between the two ends. The CDR3 protein is CASSRRRVARSGEQYF. DNA of the CDR3: TGTGCCAGCAGCCGTCGAAGGGTAGCGAGATCGGGTGAGCAGTACTTC.

The V gene is TRBV10-3, the J gene TRBJ1-1; D remains unclear. This CDR3 comprises 16 residues. The germline V gene has CDR1 ENHRY and CDR2 SYGVKD. V dropped 5 bases and J dropped 0 bases, with 16 bases sitting between them. The CDR3, as DNA: TGTGCCATCAGTAGCGATGCCCCGGGGTTGAACACTGAAGCTTTCTTT. It translates to CAISSDAPGLNTEAFF.

The rearrangement joins TRBV9 to TRBJ2-7, with a weak D call TRBD2 (6 bases). CDR1 is SGDLS, CDR2 YYNGEE, per germline. This CDR3 comprises 11 residues. The CDR3, as DNA: TGTCCGGGCGGGGCATCCTACGAGCAGTACTTC. It specifies CPGGASYEQYF.

In its sample, this clone was seen once. V usage is TRBV2 and J usage is TRBJ2-1; 9 bases line up with TRBD2. CDR1 and CDR2 (germline): SNHLY, FYNNEI. After removal of 6 bases from V and 4 bases from J, the junction contained 10 bases not matched to a gene. The CDR3 is 16 amino acids. For the CDR3, the DNA is TGTGCCAGCAGCCGACAGGGTACTAGCGGGTACAATGAGCAGTTCTTC. It encodes CASSRQGTSGYNEQFF.

The J gene is TRBJ1-5, the V gene TRBV27; TRBD1 is a possible D gene (5 bases). CDR3 length equals 18 residues. Deletions cut 6 bases from V and 0 bases from J, with 21 bases between. The germline V gene has CDR1 MNHEY and CDR2 SMNVEV (reference sequence). CDR3 residues: CASRPTSTVGYSNQPQHF. CDR3 sequence (DNA): TGTGCCAGCAGACCCACCTCGACAGTGGGATATAGCAATCAGCCCCAGCATTTT.

This clone turned up a few times. This chain connects TRBV5-1 to TRBJ2-5, with D maybe TRBD2 (6 bases). The CDR3 is made up of 17 amino acids. The germline CDR1 and CDR2 sequences are SGHRS and YFSETQ. V shed 4 bases and J shed 2 bases, with 21 bases lying between them. The CDR3 loop is CASSPGWGGGPQETQYF. The CDR3 bases are TGCGCCAGCAGCCCGGGATGGGGAGGTGGACCTCAAGAGACCCAGTACTTC. The entire variable domain, with the rest obtained from reference TRBV5-1 and TRBJ2-5, is as follows: KAGVTQTPRYLIKTRGQQVTLSCSPISGHRSVSWYQQTPGQGLQFLFEYFSETQRNKGNFPGRFSGRQFSNSRSEMNVSTLELGDSALYLCASSPGWGGGPQETQYFGPGTRLLVL.

CDR3 in amino acids: CASSLQGWQYF. Here the CDR3 DNA reads TGTGCCAGCAGTCTGCAGGGGTGGCAGTACTTC. The chain joins TRBV12-3 or TRBV12-4 to TRBJ2-7, with D possibly TRBD1 on 6 matching bases. V dropped 5 bases and J dropped 9 bases, with 11 bases sitting between them. The CDR3 consists of 11 residues.

The V and J genes are TRBV7-3 and TRBJ1-6; no firm D call. Germline CDR1 is SGHTA and CDR2 is FQGTGA. This CDR3 region has 13 residues. V was clipped by 1 base and J by 10 bases, with 8 bases between them. The CDR3 sequence is CASSLIWGSPLHF. CDR3 nucleotides: TGTGCCAGCAGCTTAATATGGGGATCACCCCTCCACTTT.